The text below deals with one TCR beta chain. The method was immunoSEQ multiplex PCR; TCRdb's version includes in-frame clones alone and lacks a portion of them. Here the sample spans 250,000 to 300,000 clones, over 75% being singletons. This sample was included in a study of blood T cell repertoires in COVID-19. Cohort assignment relied on participant-reported clinical history. Two negative PCRs, clearance, or symptom resolution were required of recovered Cohort 3 donors. This CDR3 spans 13 amino acids. Germline-derived CDR1 and CDR2 are SGHVS and FNYEAQ. Between the trimmed V and J ends, which lost 1 base and 9 bases, there was a span of 7 bases.

The sequence derives from a woman in her 50s who had recovered from COVID-19. The rearrangement uses TRBV7-6 and TRBJ1-6, with D possibly being TRBD1 (6 bases). What was sequenced was PBMCs or T cells enriched from blood (not recorded which). This CDR3 reads CASSLEGGSPLHF. The DNA of the CDR3 is TGTGCCAGCAGCTTAGAAGGGGGTTCACCCCTCCACTTT.